The present T cell receptor beta chain was sequenced within a study of cytomegalovirus exposure and HLA in healthy donors. The PCR employed 60 Vbeta primers together with 13 Jbeta primers. Only in-frame clones appear in the TCRdb table, and some are missing; sequencing was by immunoSEQ multiplex PCR. Among 70,000 to 95,000 clones listed, about 76% were seen once. The germline V gene has CDR1 MNHEY and CDR2 SMNVEV (reference sequence). The CDR3 length is 15 residues. V was clipped by 5 bases and J by 3 bases; unmatched bases: 7. The gene calls are TRBV27 and TRBJ2-7, with 10 bases matching TRBD1. The receptor was isolated from a woman aged 40 to 55 in good health and CMV-seropositive. Sequencing used PBMCs. CDR3 amino acids: CASSPGTGAFYEQYF. The CDR3 region has the DNA TGTGCCAGCAGTCCAGGGACAGGGGCATTCTACGAGCAGTACTTC.